The clone carrying this T cell receptor (beta chain) was observed a single time. The data stem from a study of cytomegalovirus exposure and HLA in healthy donors. The PCR contained 60 Vbeta and 13 Jbeta primers. TCRdb's copy holds only in-frame clones and misses some; the assay was immunoSEQ multiplex PCR. This table has about 130,000 clones, roughly 85% appearing once. Germline CDR1 SQVTM, CDR2 ANQGSEA. V lost 3 bases and J lost 2, with 3 bases in between. CDR3 length: 11 residues. The V call is TRBV29-1, the J call TRBJ2-3; unclear D gene. Sequenced input: PBMCs. The sequence derives from a boy between 10 and 17 years old in good health and CMV-seronegative. The CDR3 DNA reads as TGCAGCGTTGACATCACAGATACGCAGTATTTT. Translated: CSVDITDTQYF.